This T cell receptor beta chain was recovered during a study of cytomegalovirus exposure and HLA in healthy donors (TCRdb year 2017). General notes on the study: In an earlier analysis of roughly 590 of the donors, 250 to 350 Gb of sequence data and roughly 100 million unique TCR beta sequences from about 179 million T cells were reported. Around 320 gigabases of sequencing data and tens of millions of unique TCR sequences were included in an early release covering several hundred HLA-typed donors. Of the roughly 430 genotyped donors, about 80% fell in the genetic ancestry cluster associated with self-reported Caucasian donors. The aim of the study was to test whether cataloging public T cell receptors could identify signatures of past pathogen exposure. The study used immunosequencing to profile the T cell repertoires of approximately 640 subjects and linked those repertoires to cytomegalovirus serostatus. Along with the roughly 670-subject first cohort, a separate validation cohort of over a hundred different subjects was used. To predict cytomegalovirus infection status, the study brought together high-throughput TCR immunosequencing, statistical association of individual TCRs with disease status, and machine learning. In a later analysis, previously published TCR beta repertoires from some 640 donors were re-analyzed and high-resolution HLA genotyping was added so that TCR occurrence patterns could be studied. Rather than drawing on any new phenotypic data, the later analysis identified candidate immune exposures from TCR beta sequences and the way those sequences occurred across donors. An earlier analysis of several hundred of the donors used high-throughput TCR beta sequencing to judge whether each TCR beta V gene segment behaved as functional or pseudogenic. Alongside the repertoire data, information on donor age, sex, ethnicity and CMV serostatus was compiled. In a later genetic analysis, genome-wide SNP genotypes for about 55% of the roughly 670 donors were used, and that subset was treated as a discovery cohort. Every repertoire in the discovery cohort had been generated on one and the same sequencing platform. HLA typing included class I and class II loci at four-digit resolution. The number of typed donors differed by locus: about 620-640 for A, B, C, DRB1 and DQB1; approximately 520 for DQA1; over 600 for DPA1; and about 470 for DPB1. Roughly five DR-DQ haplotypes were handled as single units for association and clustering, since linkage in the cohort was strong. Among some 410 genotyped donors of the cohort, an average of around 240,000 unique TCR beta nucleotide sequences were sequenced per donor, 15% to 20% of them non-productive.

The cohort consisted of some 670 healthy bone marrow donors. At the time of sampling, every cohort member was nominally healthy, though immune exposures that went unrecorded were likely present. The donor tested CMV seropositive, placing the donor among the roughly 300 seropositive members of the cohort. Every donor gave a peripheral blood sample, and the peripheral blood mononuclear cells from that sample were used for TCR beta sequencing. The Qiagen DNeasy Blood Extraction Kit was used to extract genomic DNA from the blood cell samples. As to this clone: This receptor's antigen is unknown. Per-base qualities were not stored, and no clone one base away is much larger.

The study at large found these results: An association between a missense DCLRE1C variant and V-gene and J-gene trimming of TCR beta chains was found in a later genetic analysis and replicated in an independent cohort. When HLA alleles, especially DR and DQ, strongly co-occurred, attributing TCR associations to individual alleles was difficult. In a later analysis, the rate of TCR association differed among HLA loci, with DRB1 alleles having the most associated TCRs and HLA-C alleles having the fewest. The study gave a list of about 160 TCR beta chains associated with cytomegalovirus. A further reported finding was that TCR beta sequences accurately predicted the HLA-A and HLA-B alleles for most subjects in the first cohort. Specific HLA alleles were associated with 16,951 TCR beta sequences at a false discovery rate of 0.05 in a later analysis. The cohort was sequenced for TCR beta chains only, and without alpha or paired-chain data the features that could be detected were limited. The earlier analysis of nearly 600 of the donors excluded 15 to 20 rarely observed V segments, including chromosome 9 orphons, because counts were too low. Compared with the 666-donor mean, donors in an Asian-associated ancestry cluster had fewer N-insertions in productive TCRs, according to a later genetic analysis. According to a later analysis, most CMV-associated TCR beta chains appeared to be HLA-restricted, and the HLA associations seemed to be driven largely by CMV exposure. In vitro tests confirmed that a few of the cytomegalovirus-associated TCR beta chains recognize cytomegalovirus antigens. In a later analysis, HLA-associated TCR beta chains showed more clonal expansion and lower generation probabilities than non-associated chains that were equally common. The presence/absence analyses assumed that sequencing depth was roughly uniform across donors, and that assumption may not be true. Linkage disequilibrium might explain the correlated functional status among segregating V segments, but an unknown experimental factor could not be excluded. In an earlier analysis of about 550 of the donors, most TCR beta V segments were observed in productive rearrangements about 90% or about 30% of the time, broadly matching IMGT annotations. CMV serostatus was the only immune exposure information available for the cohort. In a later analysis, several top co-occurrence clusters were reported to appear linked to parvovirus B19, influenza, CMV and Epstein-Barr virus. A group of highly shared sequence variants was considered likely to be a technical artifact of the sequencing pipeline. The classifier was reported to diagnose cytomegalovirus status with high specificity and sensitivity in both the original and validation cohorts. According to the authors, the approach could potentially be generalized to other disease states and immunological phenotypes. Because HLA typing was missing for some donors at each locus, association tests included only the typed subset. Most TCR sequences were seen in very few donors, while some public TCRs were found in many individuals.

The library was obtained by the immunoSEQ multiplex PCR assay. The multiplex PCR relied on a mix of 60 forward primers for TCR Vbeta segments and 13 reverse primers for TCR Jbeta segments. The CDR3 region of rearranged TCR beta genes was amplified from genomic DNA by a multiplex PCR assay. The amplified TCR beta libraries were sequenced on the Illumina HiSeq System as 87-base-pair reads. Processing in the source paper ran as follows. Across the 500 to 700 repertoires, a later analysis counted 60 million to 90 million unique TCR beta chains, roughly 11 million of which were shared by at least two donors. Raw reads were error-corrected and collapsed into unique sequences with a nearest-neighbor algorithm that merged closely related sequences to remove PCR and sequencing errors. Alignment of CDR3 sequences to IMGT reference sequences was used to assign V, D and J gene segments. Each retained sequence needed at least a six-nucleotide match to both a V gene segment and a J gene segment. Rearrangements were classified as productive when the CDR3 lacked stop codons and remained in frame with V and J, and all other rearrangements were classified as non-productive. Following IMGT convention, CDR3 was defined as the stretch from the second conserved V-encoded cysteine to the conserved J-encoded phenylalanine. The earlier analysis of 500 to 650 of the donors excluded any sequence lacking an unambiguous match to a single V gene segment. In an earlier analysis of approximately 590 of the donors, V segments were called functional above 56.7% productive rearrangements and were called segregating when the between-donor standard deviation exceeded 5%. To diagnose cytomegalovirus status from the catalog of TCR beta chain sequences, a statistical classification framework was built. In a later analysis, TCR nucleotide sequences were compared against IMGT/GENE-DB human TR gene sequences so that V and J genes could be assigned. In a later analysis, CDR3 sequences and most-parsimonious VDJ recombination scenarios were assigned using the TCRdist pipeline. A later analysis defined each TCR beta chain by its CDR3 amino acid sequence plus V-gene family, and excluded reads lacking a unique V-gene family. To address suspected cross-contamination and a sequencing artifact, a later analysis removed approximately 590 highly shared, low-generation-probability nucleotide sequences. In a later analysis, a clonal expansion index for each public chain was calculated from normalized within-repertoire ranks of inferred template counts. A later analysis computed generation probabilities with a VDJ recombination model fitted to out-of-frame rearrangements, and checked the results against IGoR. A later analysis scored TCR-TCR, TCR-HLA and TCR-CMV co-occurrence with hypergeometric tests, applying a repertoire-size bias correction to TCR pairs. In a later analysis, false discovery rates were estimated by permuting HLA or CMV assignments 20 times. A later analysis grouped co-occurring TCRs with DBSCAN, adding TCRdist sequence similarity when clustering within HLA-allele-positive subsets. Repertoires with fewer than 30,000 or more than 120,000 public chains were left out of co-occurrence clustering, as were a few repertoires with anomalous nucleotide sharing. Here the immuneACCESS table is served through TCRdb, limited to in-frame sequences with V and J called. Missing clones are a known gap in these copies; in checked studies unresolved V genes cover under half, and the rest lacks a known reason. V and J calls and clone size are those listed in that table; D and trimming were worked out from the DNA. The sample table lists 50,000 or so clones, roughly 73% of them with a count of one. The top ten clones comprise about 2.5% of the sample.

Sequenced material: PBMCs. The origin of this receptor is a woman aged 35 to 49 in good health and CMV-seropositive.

Here is the DNA: TGTGCCAGCAGCTCAGGGGGGAGCACAGATACGCAGTATTTT. It translates to CASSSGGSTDTQYF. The rearranged chain carries TRBV6-5 and TRBJ2-3; TRBD1 is a possible D gene, resting on 7 matching bases. Cut back by 6 bases and 0 bases, the V and J ends lie 10 bases apart. The CDR3, cysteine through phenylalanine, is 14 amino acids long. Solely the CDR3 DNA is kept, with 42 bases framed from the first base. The germline V gene supplies CDR1 MNHEY and CDR2 SVGAGI.